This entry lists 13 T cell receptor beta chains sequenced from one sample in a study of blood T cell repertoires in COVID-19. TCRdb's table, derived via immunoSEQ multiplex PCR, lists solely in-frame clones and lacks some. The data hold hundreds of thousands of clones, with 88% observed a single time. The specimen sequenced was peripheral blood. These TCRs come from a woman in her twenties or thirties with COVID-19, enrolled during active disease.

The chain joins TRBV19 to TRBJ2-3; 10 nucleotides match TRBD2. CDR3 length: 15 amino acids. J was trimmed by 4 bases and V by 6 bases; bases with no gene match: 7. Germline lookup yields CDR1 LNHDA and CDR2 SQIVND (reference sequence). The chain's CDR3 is CASRASGGASDTQYF. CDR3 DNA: TGTGCCAGTAGAGCCAGCGGGGGGGCTTCAGATACGCAGTATTTT.

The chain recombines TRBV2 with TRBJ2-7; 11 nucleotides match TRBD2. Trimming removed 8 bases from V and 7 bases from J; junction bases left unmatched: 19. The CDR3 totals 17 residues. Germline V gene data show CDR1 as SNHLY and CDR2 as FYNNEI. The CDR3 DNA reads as TGTGCCAGCGCCCGGGACAGGGCTTCTAGCGGGAGGTTTGAGCAGTACGTC. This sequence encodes CASARDRASSGRFEQYV.

The CDR3 spells CASSMGQGGNTEAFF. As DNA, the CDR3 is TGTGCCAGTAGTATGGGTCAGGGCGGGAACACTGAAGCTTTCTTT. V is TRBV19 and J is TRBJ1-1; D may be TRBD1 (5 bases). Germline lookup yields CDR1 LNHDA and CDR2 SQIVND (reference sequence). Trimming shortened V by 3 bases and J by 1 base, and 12 bases separated the two germline ends. The CDR3 consists of 15 residues.

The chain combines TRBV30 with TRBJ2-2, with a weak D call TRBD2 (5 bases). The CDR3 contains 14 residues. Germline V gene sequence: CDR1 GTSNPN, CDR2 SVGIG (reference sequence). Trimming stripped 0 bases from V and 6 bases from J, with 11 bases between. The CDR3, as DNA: TGTGCCTGGAGTGTACTAACCGGGGCCGGGGAGCTGTTTTTT. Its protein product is CAWSVLTGAGELFF. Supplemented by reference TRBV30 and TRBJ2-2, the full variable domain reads SQTIHQWPATLVQPVGSPLSLECTVEGTSNPNLYWYRQAAGRGLQLLFYSVGIGQISSEVPQNLSASRPQDRQFILSSKKLLLSDSGFYLCAWSVLTGAGELFFGEGSRLTVL.

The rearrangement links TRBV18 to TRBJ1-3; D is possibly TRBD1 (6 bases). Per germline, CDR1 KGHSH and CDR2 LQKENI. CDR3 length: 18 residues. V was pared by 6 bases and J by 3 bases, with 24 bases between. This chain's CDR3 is CASSGQFLTPLGGNTIYF. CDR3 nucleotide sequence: TGTGCCAGCTCCGGACAGTTTTTAACCCCGTTGGGTGGAAACACCATATATTTT.

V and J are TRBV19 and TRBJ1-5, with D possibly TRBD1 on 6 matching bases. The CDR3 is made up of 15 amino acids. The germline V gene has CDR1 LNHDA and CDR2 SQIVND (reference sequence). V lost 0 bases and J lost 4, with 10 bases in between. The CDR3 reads CASSIEQGPNQPQHF. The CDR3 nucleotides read TGTGCCAGTAGTATAGAACAGGGCCCAAATCAGCCCCAGCATTTT.

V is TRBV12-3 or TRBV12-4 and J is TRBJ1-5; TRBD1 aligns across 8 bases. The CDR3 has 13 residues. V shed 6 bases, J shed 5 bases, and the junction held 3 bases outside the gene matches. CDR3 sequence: CASSQDRDQPQHF. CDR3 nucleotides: TGTGCCAGCAGCCAGGACAGGGATCAGCCCCAGCATTTT.

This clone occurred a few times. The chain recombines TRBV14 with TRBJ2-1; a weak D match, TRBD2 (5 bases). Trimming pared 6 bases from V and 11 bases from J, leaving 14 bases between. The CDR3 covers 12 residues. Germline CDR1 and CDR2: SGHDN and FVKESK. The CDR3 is CASRAAGHKQFF. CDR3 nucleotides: TGTGCCAGCAGAGCGGCGGGCCATAAGCAGTTCTTC.

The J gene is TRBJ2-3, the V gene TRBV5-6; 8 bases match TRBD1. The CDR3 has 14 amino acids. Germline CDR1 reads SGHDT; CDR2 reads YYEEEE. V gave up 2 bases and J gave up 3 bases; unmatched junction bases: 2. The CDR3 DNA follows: TGTGCCAGCAGCTTCGGACAGGGTACAGATACGCAGTATTTT. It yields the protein CASSFGQGTDTQYF.

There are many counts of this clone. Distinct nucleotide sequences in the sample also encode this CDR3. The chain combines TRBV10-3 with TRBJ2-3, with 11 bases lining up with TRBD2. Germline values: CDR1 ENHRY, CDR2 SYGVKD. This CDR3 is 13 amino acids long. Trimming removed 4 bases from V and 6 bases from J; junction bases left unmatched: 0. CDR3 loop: CAISGTSGDTQYF. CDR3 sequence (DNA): TGTGCCATCAGTGGGACTAGCGGGGATACGCAGTATTTT.

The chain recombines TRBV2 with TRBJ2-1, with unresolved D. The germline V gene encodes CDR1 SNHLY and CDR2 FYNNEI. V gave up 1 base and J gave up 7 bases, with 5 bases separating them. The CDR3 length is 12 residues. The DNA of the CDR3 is TGTGCCAGCAGTGAAGTTGCGAATGAGCAGTTCTTC. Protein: CASSEVANEQFF.

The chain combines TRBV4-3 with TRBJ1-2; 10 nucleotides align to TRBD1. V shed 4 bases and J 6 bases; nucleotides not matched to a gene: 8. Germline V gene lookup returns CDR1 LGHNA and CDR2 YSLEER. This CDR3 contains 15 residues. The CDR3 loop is CASSRSGTGEDGYTF. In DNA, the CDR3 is TGCGCCAGCAGCCGATCCGGGACAGGGGAGGATGGCTACACCTTC.

CDR3 sequence reads: CASRPGLAGGGEQFF. The DNA of the CDR3 is TGTGCCAGCAGGCCGGGTCTAGCGGGGGGCGGGGAGCAGTTCTTC. The rearrangement links TRBV2 to TRBJ2-1, with 11 bases aligning to TRBD2. This CDR3 has 15 residues. Germline V gene data show CDR1 as SNHLY and CDR2 as FYNNEI. V shed 6 bases, J shed 10 bases, and the junction held 11 bases outside the gene matches. The variable domain in full, completed from reference TRBV2 and TRBJ2-1, reads EPEVTQTPSHQVTQMGQEVILRCVPISNHLYFYWYRQILGQKVEFLVSFYNNEISEKSEIFDDQFSVERPDGSNFTLKIRSTKLEDSAMYFCASRPGLAGGGEQFFGPGTRLTVL.